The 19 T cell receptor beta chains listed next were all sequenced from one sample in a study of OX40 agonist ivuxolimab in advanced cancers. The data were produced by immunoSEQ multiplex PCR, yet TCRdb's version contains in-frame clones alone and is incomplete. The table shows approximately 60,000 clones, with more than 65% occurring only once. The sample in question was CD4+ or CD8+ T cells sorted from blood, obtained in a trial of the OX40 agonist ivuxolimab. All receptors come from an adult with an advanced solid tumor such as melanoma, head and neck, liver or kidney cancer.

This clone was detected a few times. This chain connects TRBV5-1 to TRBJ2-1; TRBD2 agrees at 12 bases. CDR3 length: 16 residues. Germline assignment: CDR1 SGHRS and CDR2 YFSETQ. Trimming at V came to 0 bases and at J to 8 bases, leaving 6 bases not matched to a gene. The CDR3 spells CASSLGLAGAGDEQFF. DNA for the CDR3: TGCGCCAGCAGCTTGGGACTAGCGGGAGCGGGTGATGAGCAGTTCTTC. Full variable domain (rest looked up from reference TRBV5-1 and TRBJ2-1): KAGVTQTPRYLIKTRGQQVTLSCSPISGHRSVSWYQQTPGQGLQFLFEYFSETQRNKGNFPGRFSGRQFSNSRSEMNVSTLELGDSALYLCASSLGLAGAGDEQFFGPGTRLTVL.

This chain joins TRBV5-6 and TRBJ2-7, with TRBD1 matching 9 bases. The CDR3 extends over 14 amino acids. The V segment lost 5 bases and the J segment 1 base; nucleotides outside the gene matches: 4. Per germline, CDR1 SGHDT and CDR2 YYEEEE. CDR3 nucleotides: TGTGCCAGCAGGACCGGGACAGGGTCCTACGAGCAGTACTTC. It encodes CASRTGTGSYEQYF.

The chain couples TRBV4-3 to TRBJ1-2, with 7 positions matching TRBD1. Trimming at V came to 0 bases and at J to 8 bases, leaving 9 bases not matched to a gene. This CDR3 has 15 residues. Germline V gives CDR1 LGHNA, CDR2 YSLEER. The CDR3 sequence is CASSQDLGQPRGYTF. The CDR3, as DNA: TGCGCCAGCAGCCAAGACCTGGGACAGCCCCGGGGCTACACCTTC.

The CDR3 DNA reads TGTGCCAGCAGTTTGAGGTGGGACCACACAGATACGCAGTATTTT. This sequence encodes CASSLRWDHTDTQYF. The chain couples TRBV27 to TRBJ2-3; either TRBD1 or TRBD2 may fit D (5 bases each). CDR3 length equals 15 residues. Trimming left V 3 bases short and J 2 bases short, with 12 bases between. Per the germline V gene, CDR1 is MNHEY and CDR2 is SMNVEV (reference sequence).

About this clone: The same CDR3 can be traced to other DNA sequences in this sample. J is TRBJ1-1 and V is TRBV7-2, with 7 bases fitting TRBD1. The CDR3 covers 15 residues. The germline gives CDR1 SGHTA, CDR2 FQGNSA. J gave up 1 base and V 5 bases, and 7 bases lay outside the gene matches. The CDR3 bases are TGTGCCAGCAGCAGCAGACAGGGTCCGAACACTGAAGCTTTCTTT. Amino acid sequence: CASSSRQGPNTEAFF.

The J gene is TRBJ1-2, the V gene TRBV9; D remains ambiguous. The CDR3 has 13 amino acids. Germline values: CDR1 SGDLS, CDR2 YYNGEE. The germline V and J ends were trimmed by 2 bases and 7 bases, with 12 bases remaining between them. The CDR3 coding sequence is TGTGCCAGCAGCGTCCCATCTCGCCCTGGCTACACCTTC. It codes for CASSVPSRPGYTF. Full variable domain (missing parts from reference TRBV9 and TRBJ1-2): DSGVTQTPKHLITATGQRVTLRCSPRSGDLSVYWYQQSLDQGLQFLIQYYNGEERAKGNILERFSAQQFPDLHSELNLSSLELGDSALYFCASSVPSRPGYTFGSGTRLTVV.

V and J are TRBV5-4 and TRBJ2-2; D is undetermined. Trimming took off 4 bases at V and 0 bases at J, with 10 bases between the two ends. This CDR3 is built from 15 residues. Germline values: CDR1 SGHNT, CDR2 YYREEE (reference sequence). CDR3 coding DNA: TGTGCCAGCAGCCCGACGGCCCCGAACACCGGGGAGCTGTTTTTT. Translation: CASSPTAPNTGELFF.

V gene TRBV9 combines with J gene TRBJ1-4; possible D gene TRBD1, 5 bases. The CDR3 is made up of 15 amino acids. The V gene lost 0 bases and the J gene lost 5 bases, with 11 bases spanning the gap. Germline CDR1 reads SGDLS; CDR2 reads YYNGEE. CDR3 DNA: TGTGCCAGCAGCGTAGGTGGCAGGGAAAATGAAAAACTGTTTTTT. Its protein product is CASSVGGRENEKLFF.

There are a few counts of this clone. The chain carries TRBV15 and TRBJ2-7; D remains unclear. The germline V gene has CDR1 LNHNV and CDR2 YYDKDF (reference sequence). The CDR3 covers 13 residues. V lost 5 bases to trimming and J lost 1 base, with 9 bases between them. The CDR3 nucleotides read TGTGCCACCAGCGGCCAGCTATCCTACGAGCAGTACTTC. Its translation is CATSGQLSYEQYF.

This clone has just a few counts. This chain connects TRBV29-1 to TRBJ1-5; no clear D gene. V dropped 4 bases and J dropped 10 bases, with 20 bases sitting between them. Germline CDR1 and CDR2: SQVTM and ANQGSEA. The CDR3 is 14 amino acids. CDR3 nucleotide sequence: TGCAGCGTTGCCCTGGACGGGCCGAGTGGACCCCAGCATTTT. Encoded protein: CSVALDGPSGPQHF.

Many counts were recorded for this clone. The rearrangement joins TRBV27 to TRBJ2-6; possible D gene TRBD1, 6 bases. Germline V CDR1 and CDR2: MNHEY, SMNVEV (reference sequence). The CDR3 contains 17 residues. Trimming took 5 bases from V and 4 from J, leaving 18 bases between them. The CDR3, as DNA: TGTGCCAGCAGTGCGGGCAGGGGCGCAAGAGGGGCCAACGTCCTGACTTTC. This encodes CASSAGRGARGANVLTF.

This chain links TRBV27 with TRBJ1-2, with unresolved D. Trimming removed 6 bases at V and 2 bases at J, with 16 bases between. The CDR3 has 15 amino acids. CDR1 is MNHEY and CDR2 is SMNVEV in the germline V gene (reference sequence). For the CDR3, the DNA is TGTGCCAGCAGACCCTTGGCGGCTCAAAACTATGGCTACACCTTC. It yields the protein CASRPLAAQNYGYTF.

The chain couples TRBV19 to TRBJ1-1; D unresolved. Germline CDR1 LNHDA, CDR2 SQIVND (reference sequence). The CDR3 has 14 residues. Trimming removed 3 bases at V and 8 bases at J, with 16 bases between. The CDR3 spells CASSMTMREGEAFF. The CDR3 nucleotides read TGTGCCAGTAGTATGACAATGAGGGAGGGAGAAGCTTTCTTT.

CDR3 loop: CASTSRGQGGQPQHF. CDR3 DNA: TGTGCCAGTACCTCCAGAGGACAGGGGGGACAGCCCCAGCATTTT. The chain employs TRBV19 and TRBJ1-5; 10 bases fit TRBD1. Germline V gene data show CDR1 as LNHDA and CDR2 as SQIVND (reference sequence). Trimming cost V 7 bases and J 7 bases; bases outside gene matches: 10. The CDR3 covers 15 residues.

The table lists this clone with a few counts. Here the CDR3 DNA reads TGTGCCAGCAGCTTAAGAGTTTTGCCCTACGAGCAGTACTTC. Translated: CASSLRVLPYEQYF. The rearrangement joins TRBV11-2 to TRBJ2-7; D unclear. The ends were cut back, 2 bases at V and 2 bases at J, with 10 bases in the middle. This CDR3 contains 14 residues. Germline lookup yields CDR1 SGHAT and CDR2 FQNNGV.

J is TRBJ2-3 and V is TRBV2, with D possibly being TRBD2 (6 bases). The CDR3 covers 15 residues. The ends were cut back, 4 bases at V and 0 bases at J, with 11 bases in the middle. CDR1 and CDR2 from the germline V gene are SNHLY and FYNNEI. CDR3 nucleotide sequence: TGTGCCAGCAGTGGGGGGAGGCAAAGCACAGATACGCAGTATTTT. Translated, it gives CASSGGRQSTDTQYF.

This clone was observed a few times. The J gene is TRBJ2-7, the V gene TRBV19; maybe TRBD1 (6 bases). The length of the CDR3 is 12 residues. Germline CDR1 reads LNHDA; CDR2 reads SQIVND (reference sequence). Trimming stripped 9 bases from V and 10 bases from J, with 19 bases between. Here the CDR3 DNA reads TGTGCCAGCGGGCTACCCGGGACAAGTCAGTACTTC. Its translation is CASGLPGTSQYF.

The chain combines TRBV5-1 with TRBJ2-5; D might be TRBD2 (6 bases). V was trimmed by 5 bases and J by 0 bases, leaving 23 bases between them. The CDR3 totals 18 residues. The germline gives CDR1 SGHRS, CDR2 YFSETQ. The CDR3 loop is CASRHGRGSGAYQETQYF. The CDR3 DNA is TGCGCCAGCAGACATGGAAGGGGTAGCGGAGCGTACCAAGAGACCCAGTACTTC.

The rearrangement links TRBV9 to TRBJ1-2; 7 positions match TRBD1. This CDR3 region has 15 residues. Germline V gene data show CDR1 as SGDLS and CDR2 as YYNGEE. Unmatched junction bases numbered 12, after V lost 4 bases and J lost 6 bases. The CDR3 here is CASSTTQGGYDGYTF. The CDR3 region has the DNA TGTGCCAGCAGCACCACTCAGGGGGGCTATGATGGCTACACCTTC.